This TCR beta chain derives from a study of blood T cell repertoires in COVID-19. Study overall: Samples came from the United States, Italy and Spain, spanning acute and convalescent COVID-19. T cells, B-cell-depleted T cells, or PBMCs provided the cDNA or gDNA that served as material.

With 5 bases clipped from V and 6 bases from J, the junction kept 9 bases outside the gene matches. The CDR3 covers 14 residues. Per the germline V gene, CDR1 is SGHVS and CDR2 is FQNEAQ. Original analysis: Amplified reference gene primers provided the basis for estimating nucleated cell counts. Method: immunoSEQ multiplex PCR; TCRdb's copy keeps in-frame clones and lacks some. V and J calls and clone size follow that table, whereas D and trimming were derived from the DNA. The sample lists 150,000 or so clones, more than 90% occurring once. The TCR was taken from a man aged 55 to 69 with active or convalescent COVID-19. Sequenced sample: peripheral blood. The chain uses TRBV7-8 and TRBJ1-1, with TRBD1 matching 7 bases. The CDR3 bases are TGTGCCAGCAGCCTTCAACGAGGGGGCCCTGAAGCTTTCTTT. Translating gives CASSLQRGGPEAFF.